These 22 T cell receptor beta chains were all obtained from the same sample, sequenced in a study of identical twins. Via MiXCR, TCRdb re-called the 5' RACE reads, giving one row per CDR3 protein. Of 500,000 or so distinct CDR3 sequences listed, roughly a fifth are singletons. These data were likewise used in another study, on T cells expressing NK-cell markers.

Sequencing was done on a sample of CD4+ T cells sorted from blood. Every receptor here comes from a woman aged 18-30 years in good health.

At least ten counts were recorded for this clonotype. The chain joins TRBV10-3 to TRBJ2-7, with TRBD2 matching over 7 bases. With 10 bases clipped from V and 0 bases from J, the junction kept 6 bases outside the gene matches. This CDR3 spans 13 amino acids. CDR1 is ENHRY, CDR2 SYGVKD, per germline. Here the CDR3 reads CASTSGNSYEQYF. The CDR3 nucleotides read TGTGCCAGTACCAGCGGGAACTCCTACGAGCAGTACTTC.

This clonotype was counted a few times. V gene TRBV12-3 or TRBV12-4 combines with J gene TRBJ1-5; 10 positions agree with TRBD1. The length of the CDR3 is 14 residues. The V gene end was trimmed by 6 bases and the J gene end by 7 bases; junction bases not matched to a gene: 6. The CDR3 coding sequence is TGTGCCAGCAGGGGACAGGGGATCAACCAGCCCCAGCATTTT. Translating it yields CASRGQGINQPQHF.

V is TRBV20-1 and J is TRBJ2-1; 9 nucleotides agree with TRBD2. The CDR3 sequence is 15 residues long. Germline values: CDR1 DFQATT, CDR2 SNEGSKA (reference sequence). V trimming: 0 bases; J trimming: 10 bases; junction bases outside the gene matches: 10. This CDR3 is CSARDLGGGAGEQFF. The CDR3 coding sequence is TGCAGTGCTAGAGATCTTGGCGGGGGGGCAGGGGAGCAGTTCTTC.

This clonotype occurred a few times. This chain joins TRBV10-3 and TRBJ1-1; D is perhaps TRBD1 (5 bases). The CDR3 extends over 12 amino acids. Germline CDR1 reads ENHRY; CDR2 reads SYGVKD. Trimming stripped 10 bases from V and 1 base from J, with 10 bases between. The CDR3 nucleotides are TGTGCCACCCAAAGGGGGAACACTGAAGCTTTCTTT. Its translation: CATQRGNTEAFF.

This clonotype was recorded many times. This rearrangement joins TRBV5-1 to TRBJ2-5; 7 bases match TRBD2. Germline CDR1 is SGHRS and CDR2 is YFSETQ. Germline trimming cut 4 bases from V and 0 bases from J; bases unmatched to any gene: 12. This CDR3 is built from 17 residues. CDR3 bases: TGCGCCAGCAGCCTGGGTCCACAGCGGGGCCACCAAGAGACCCAGTACTTC. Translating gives CASSLGPQRGHQETQYF.

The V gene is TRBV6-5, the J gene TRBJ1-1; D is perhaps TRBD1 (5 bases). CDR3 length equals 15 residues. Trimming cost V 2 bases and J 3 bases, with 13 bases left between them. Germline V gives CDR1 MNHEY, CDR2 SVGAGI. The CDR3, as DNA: TGTGCCAGCAGTTACAGGGGATCCTTGCACACTGAAGCTTTCTTT. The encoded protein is CASSYRGSLHTEAFF.

The CDR3 DNA reads as TGCAGTGCCCCGGACCAGGGAAACACTGAAGCTTTCTTT. It yields the protein CSAPDQGNTEAFF. The rearrangement links TRBV20-1 to TRBJ1-1, with TRBD1 as a possible D gene (5 bases). CDR1 DFQATT and CDR2 SNEGSKA come from the germline V gene (reference sequence). There are 13 residues in the CDR3. The V end was cut by 6 bases, the J end by 2 bases, with 13 bases between.

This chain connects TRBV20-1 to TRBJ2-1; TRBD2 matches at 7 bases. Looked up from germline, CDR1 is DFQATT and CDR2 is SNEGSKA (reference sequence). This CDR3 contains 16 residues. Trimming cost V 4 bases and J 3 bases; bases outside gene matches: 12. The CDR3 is CSATSPDGRIYNEQFF. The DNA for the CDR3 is TGCAGTGCTACCTCCCCGGACGGGAGGATCTACAATGAGCAGTTCTTC.

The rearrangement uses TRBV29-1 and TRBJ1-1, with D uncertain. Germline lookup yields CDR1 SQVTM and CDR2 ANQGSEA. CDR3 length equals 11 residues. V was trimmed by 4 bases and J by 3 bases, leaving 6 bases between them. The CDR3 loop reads CSVARDTEAFF. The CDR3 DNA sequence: TGCAGCGTTGCCCGGGACACTGAAGCTTTCTTT.

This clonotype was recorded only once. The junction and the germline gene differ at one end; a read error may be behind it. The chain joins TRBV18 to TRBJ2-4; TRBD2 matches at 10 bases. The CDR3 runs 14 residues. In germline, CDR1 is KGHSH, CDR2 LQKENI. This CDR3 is CASSPGLAGDGQNF. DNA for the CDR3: TGTGCCAGCTCACCTGGGCTAGCGGGAGACGGACAGAACTTC.

The CDR3 nucleotides are TGTGCCAGCAGCTTAGAGGGGATAAGGACACACGAGCAGTACTTC. Its translation is CASSLEGIRTHEQYF. The rearrangement joins TRBV7-2 to TRBJ2-7; possible D gene TRBD1, 5 bases. V shed 1 base and J shed 5 bases, with 15 bases lying between them. The CDR3 runs to 15 residues. Germline values: CDR1 SGHTA, CDR2 FQGNSA.

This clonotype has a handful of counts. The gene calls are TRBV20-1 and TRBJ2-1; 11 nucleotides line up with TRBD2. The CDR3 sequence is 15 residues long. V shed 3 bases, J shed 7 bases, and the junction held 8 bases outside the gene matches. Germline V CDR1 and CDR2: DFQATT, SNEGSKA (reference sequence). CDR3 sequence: CSASNSGGAGNEQFF. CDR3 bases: TGCAGTGCTAGCAATAGCGGGGGGGCGGGGAATGAGCAGTTCTTC.

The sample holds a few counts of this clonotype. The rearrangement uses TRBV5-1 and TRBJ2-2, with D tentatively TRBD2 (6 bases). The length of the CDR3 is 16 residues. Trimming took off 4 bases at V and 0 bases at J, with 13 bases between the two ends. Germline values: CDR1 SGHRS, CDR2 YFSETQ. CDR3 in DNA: TGCGCCAGCAGCCGGGTAGGGACTCCGAACACCGGGGAGCTGTTTTTT. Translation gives CASSRVGTPNTGELFF.

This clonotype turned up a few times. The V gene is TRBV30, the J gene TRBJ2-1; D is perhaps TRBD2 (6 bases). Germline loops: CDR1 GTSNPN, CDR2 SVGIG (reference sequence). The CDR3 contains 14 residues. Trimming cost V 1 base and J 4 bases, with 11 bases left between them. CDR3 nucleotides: TGTGCCTGGAGTGGGACTACATGGTACAATGAGCAGTTCTTC. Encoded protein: CAWSGTTWYNEQFF.

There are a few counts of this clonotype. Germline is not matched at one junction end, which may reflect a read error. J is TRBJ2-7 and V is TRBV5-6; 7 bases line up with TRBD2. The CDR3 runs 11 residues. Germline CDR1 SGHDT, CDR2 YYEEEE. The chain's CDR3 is CASSLYREAAF. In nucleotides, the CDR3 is TGTGCCAGCAGCTTATACCGGGAGGCGGCTTTC.

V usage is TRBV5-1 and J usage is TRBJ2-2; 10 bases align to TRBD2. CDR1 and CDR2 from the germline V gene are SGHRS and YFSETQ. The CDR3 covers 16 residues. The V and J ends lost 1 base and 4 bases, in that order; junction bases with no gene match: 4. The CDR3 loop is CASSLSGRVGTGELFF. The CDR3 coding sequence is TGCGCCAGCAGCTTGAGCGGGAGGGTCGGCACCGGGGAGCTGTTTTTT. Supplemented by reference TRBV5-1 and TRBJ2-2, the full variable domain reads KAGVTQTPRYLIKTRGQQVTLSCSPISGHRSVSWYQQTPGQGLQFLFEYFSETQRNKGNFPGRFSGRQFSNSRSEMNVSTLELGDSALYLCASSLSGRVGTGELFFGEGSRLTVL.

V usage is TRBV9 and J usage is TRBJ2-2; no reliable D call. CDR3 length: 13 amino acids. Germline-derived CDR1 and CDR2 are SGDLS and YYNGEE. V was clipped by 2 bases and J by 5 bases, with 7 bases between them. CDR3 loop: CASSVKSTGELFF. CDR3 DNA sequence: TGTGCCAGCAGCGTCAAAAGTACCGGGGAGCTGTTTTTT.

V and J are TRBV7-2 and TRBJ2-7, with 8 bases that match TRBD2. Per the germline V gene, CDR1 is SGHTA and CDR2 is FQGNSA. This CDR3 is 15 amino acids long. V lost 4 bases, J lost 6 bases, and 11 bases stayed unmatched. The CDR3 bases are TGTGCCAGCAGCTATACCGGGACTAGTATAAGCGAGCAGTACTTC. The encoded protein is CASSYTGTSISEQYF.

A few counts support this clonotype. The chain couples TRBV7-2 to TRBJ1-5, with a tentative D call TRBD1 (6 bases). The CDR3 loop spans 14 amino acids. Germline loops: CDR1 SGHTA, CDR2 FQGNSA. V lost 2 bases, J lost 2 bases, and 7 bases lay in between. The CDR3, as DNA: TGTGCCAGCAGCTTATACAGGGGCAATCAGCCCCAGCATTTT. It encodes CASSLYRGNQPQHF.

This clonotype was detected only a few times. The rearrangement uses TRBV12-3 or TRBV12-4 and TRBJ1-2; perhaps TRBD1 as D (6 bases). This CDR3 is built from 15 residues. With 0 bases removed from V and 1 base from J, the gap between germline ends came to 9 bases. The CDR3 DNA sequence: TGTGCCAGCAGTTTAGCGGGGGGCAGTAACTATGGCTACACCTTC. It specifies CASSLAGGSNYGYTF.

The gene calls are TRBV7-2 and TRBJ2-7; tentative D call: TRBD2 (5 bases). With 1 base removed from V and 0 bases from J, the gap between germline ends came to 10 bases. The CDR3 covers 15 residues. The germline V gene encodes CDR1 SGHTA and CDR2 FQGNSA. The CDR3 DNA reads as TGTGCCAGCAGCTTAGTCGTCCGGGACTCCTACGAGCAGTACTTC. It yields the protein CASSLVVRDSYEQYF.

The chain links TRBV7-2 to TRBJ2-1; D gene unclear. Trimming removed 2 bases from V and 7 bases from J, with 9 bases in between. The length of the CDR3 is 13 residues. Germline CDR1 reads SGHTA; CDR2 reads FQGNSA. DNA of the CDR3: TGTGCCAGCAGCTTACGCCCCGGAAATGAGCAGTTCTTC. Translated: CASSLRPGNEQFF.